Listed below are T cell receptor beta chains from one sample, sequenced in a study of regulatory T cells in long-lasting Graves disease. MiXCR, run by TCRdb on the multiplex PCR reads, gives a single entry per CDR3 protein. The sample includes roughly 500,000 distinct CDR3 sequences, around 13% of them seen just once. The sample was also linked to a second study, of T cells in Graves' hyperthyroidism and ophthalmopathy.

The sample here was peripheral blood mononuclear cells (PBMCs), taken at new diagnosis, from a patient treated with antithyroid drugs. The source of these receptors is a woman in her forties or fifties with Graves disease. CDR3s include the opening cysteine and the closing phenylalanine or tryptophan. The order of the fields is J gene, V gene, clone size, D gene, CDR3 DNA, CDR3 protein. A D gene is named only where the DNA matches it firmly. Size is omitted from some rows. Given values are once, few, many or a class for expanded clones.

TRBJ2-3 TRBV30 many NA TGTGCCTGGAGCGCAGCAAGCACAGATACGCAGTATTTT CAWSAASTDTQYF
TRBJ2-2 TRBV20-1 NA NA TGCAGTGCTAGTGCACCATGGACCACGAACACCGGGGAGCTGTTTTTT CSASAPWTTNTGELFF
TRBJ2-1 TRBV18 many NA TGTGCCAGCTCGCTGGGGAGGCCCGACAATGAGCAGTTCTTC CASSLGRPDNEQFF
TRBJ2-5 TRBV5-5 many TRBD1 TGTGCCAGCAGCCTCACCCAGGGGGCAACCGCCGGGACCCAGTACTTC CASSLTQGATAGTQYF
TRBJ2-6 TRBV2 few NA TGTGCCAGCAGTGAGGCCTCTGGGGCCAACGTCCTGACTTTC CASSEASGANVLTF
TRBJ1-5 TRBV11-2 few NA TGTGCCAGCAGCTTTGGGACCGGAGGTCAGCCCCAGCATTTT CASSFGTGGQPQHF
TRBJ2-7 TRBV9 few TRBD1 TGTGCCAGCAGCGCGGCCGGGACAGGGTTCTACGAGCAGTACTTC CASSAAGTGFYEQYF
TRBJ2-3 TRBV11-1 NA TRBD2 TGTGCCAGCAGCACCCGGGGGGGGATAACGGCCGGTACGCAGTATTTT CASSTRGGITAGTQYF
TRBJ2-2 TRBV7-2 NA NA TGTGCCAGCAGCTTTCATAGCAGCGCGAACACCGGGGAGCTGTTTTTT CASSFHSSANTGELFF
TRBJ1-4 TRBV30 NA NA TGTGCCTGGGACGAAGCTAATGAAAAACTGTTTTTT CAWDEANEKLFF
TRBJ2-3 TRBV4-1 NA NA TGCGCCAGCAGCCCGCAGGGGGATACGCAGTATTTT CASSPQGDTQYF
TRBJ2-1 TRBV25-1 many NA TGTGCCAGCAGTGACCTCTCACGGGACTCACACAGGTACAATGAGCAGTTCTTC CASSDLSRDSHRYNEQFF
TRBJ1-1 TRBV10-3 few TRBD1 TGTGCCATCAGTGAGGGGACAGTCGAAGCTTTCTTT CAISEGTVEAFF
TRBJ1-1 TRBV28 many TRBD1 TGTGCCAGCAGAGGGGGGACAGCGGGGGACACTGAAGCTTTCTTT CASRGGTAGDTEAFF
TRBJ1-5 TRBV2 many NA TGTGCCAGCAGGGAAGATAGCAATCAGCCCCAGCATTTT CASREDSNQPQHF
TRBJ2-1 TRBV12-3/TRBV12-4 many TRBD2 TGTGCCAGCAGTCTACTAGCGGGAGTCATGAGTGAGCAGTTCTTC CASSLLAGVMSEQFF
TRBJ1-5 TRBV10-3 NA NA TGTGCCATCAGTAGAGACGGCAATCAGCCCCAGCATTTT CAISRDGNQPQHF
TRBJ1-1 TRBV20-1 few NA TGCAGTGCTAGAGTGGGACCCCCGAACACTGAAGCTTTCTTT CSARVGPPNTEAFF
TRBJ2-1 TRBV13 NA TRBD2 TGTGCCAGCAGCCCCCCCGGGACTAGCGGGAGTAATGAGCAGTTCTTC CASSPPGTSGSNEQFF
TRBJ2-7 TRBV11-2 many TRBD2 TGTGCCAGCAGCTTAGGACTAGCGGGAGGGGTCGAGCAGTACTTC CASSLGLAGGVEQYF
TRBJ2-1 TRBV3-1 many TRBD2 TGTGCCAGCAGCCAAGGGACTAGCGGGAGGGCCTCCTACAATGAGCAGTTCTTC CASSQGTSGRASYNEQFF
TRBJ2-1 TRBV5-4 once NA TGTGCCAGCAGCATCCCCGGGACCCAAAAGGAGCAGTTCTTC CASSIPGTQKEQFF
TRBJ1-5 TRBV18 few TRBD1 TGTGCCAGCTCACGAGTAGGGACAGGGGATCAGCCCCAGCATTTT CASSRVGTGDQPQHF
TRBJ2-5 TRBV12-3/TRBV12-4 NA NA TGTGCCAGCAGTTTAGTAGGAGGGGGGCGCGAGACCCAGTACTTC CASSLVGGGRETQYF
TRBJ2-7 TRBV7-9 many NA TGTGCCAGCAGCTTAGCCGGGGAGGAGTACTTC CASSLAGEEYF
TRBJ2-7 TRBV2 NA NA TGTGCCAGCAGTGAACAGGGGCCCCCCTACGTGCAGTACTTC CASSEQGPPYVQYF
TRBJ2-7 TRBV2 many NA TGTGCCAGCAGGGGTGGGGGCGCGACCTACGAGCAGTACTTC CASRGGGATYEQYF
TRBJ2-1 TRBV29-1 many NA TGCAGCGTTGAAGATCAAGCGGCCAACTCCTACAATGAGCAGTTCTTC CSVEDQAANSYNEQFF
TRBJ2-7 TRBV6-1 few NA TGTGCCAGCAGTCGGGACCTGGAGGGCTACGAGCAGTACTTC CASSRDLEGYEQYF
TRBJ2-5 TRBV5-1 NA TRBD2 TGCGCCAGCAGCTTGGCTACTAGCGGGCCTCAAGAGACCCAGTACTTC CASSLATSGPQETQYF
TRBJ2-7 TRBV6-1 NA NA TGTGCCAGCAGTGACGGTTCCGAGCAGTACTTC CASSDGSEQYF
TRBJ2-7 TRBV19 NA NA TGTGCCAGTAGTCACGGGGGCGAGCAGTACTTC CASSHGGEQYF
TRBJ2-1 TRBV9 few TRBD2 TGTGCCAGCAGCGTAGCTGGGCTAGCGGGAGGGGGATACAATGAGCAGTTCTTC CASSVAGLAGGGYNEQFF
TRBJ1-3 TRBV6-1 few TRBD1 TGTGCCAGCAGTCCGGGACAGTTTGGAAACACCATATATTTT CASSPGQFGNTIYF
TRBJ2-1 TRBV2 many TRBD1 TGTGCCAGCCCCACCATCAGGGGGTCCTACAATGAGCAGTTCTTC CASPTIRGSYNEQFF
TRBJ2-2 TRBV30 many NA TGTGCCGGAGGTTATGGGGGCGTTCCCGGGGAGCTGTTTTTT CAGGYGGVPGELFF
TRBJ1-1 TRBV6-5 many NA TGTGCCAGCAGTTATGAGCAGTCGGGCACTGAAGCTTTCTTT CASSYEQSGTEAFF
TRBJ2-5 TRBV19 few NA TGTGCCAGTAGTAAAGACAGACAAGAGACCCAGTACTTC CASSKDRQETQYF
TRBJ2-3 TRBV20-1 many NA TGCAGTGCTGTCGCAGGGCTAAGCACAGATACGCAGTATTTT CSAVAGLSTDTQYF
TRBJ2-3 TRBV30 many NA TGTGCCTGGAGTGGACCTGACAGGTCGGCGCAGTATTTT CAWSGPDRSAQYF
TRBJ2-7 TRBV7-8 many NA TGTGCCAGCAGCCTACGACTAGGGAACAACTACGAGCAGTACTTC CASSLRLGNNYEQYF
TRBJ2-2 TRBV7-9 few TRBD2 TGTGCCAGCAGCGGGACTAGCGGGAGACCCGGGGAGCTGTTTTTT CASSGTSGRPGELFF
TRBJ2-1 TRBV11-2 many TRBD2 TGTGCCAGCAGCTACGTCCCGGGACTAGTCTTC CASSYVPGLVF
TRBJ2-3 TRBV5-1 many TRBD2 TGTGCCAGCAGCTTAGCGGCTAGCGGGGACACAGATACGCAGTATTTT CASSLAASGDTDTQYF
TRBJ1-1 TRBV11-2 NA NA TGTGCCAGCAGCTTAGGACCCACTGAAGCTTTCTTT CASSLGPTEAFF
TRBJ2-1 TRBV5-1 NA NA TGCGCCAGCAGCCCCGGGGACTCCCCCCGTTACAATGAGCAGTTCTTC CASSPGDSPRYNEQFF
TRBJ2-6 TRBV9 NA NA TGTGCCAGCAGCTTCAACATCCAATCAATCTCTGGGGCCAACGTCCTGACTTTC CASSFNIQSISGANVLTF
TRBJ1-4 TRBV5-1 few TRBD1 TGCGCCAGCAGCCCTCAGGGGGCTAATGAAAAACTGTTTTTT CASSPQGANEKLFF
TRBJ2-7 TRBV11-2 many TRBD1 TGTGCCAGCAGCTTGGGTTTAGGGGGCGGGTACGAGCAGTACTTC CASSLGLGGGYEQYF
TRBJ1-6 TRBV2 once NA TGTGCCAGCAGTCCCAGAGGTGGGCTCACCCTCCACTTT CASSPRGGLTLHF
TRBJ2-7 TRBV28 NA TRBD1 TGTGCCAGCAGTGCCAGACCGGGACAGGGGGCCTACGAGCAGTACTTC CASSARPGQGAYEQYF
TRBJ1-5 TRBV4-2 few NA TGTGCCAGCAGCCAAGAAGGGGGAGATAGCAATCAGCCCCAGCATTTT CASSQEGGDSNQPQHF
TRBJ1-5 TRBV2 many NA TGTGCCACCAACAACGGCGGTAATCAGCCCCAGCATTTT CATNNGGNQPQHF
TRBJ2-7 TRBV6-1 many TRBD1 TGTGCCAGCAGCCGGGACAGGGGGCTCTACGAGCAGTACTTC CASSRDRGLYEQYF
TRBJ2-5 TRBV12-3/TRBV12-4 once NA TGTGCCAGCTCACCACAGGAGGGGCCCCAAGAGACCCAGTACTTC CASSPQEGPQETQYF